What follows are 5 T cell receptor beta chains derived from one specimen sequenced in a study of identical twins. TCRdb analysed the 5' RACE reads with MiXCR anew, one entry per CDR3 protein. The data contain 1.5 million to 2 million distinct CDR3 sequences, under 35% of them seen just once; the ten biggest clones take up more than 0.25%. Sample: cord blood. Receptor source: a newborn girl in good health.

This clonotype was seen repeatedly, ten times or more. J is TRBJ2-3 and V is TRBV10-3; 9 bases fit TRBD2. This CDR3 has 15 residues. V was pared by 2 bases and J by 5 bases, with 5 bases of the junction left unmatched. In germline, CDR1 is ENHRY, CDR2 SYGVKD. The CDR3 reads CAISEPGLAGDTQYF. CDR3 DNA sequence: TGTGCCATCAGTGAGCCGGGACTAGCAGGAGATACGCAGTATTTT.

With respect to this clonotype: Just one base apart from a much larger clone, this may be a read error. The chain joins TRBV7-2 to TRBJ2-5; 7 bases map to TRBD2. This CDR3 is built from 15 residues. From germline, CDR1 is SGHTA and CDR2 FQGNSA. CDR3 protein: CASGLFGGGQETQYF. The CDR3 nucleotides read TGTGCCAGCGGCTTATTTGGGGGGGGCCAAGAGACCCAGTACTTC.

The chain couples TRBV27 to TRBJ1-1, with D possibly matching TRBD1 (5 bases). Germline CDR1 is MNHEY and CDR2 is SMNVEV (reference sequence). V gave up 6 bases and J gave up 10 bases, with 18 bases separating them. This CDR3 spans 13 amino acids. Written as DNA, the CDR3 is TGTGCCAGCAGAAATTCGGGACGGCCGACAGCTTTCTTT. Translation gives CASRNSGRPTAFF.

This chain links TRBV7-2 with TRBJ2-1; D remains ambiguous. The ends were cut back, 5 bases at V and 3 bases at J, with 20 bases in the middle. The CDR3 totals 17 residues. Germline V gene lookup returns CDR1 SGHTA and CDR2 FQGNSA. CDR3 sequence: CASSLILGSTYYNEQFF. The CDR3 DNA is TGTGCCAGCAGCCTGATCTTAGGTTCCACCTACTACAATGAGCAGTTCTTC.

This rearrangement joins TRBV12-3 or TRBV12-4 to TRBJ1-6; D is perhaps TRBD1 (5 bases). Trimming cost V 6 bases and J 7 bases, with 13 bases left between them. The CDR3 is 14 residues long. In nucleotides, the CDR3 is TGTGCCAGCAGCGCCCTATACAGGAATTCACCCCTCCACTTT. This gives the protein CASSALYRNSPLHF.